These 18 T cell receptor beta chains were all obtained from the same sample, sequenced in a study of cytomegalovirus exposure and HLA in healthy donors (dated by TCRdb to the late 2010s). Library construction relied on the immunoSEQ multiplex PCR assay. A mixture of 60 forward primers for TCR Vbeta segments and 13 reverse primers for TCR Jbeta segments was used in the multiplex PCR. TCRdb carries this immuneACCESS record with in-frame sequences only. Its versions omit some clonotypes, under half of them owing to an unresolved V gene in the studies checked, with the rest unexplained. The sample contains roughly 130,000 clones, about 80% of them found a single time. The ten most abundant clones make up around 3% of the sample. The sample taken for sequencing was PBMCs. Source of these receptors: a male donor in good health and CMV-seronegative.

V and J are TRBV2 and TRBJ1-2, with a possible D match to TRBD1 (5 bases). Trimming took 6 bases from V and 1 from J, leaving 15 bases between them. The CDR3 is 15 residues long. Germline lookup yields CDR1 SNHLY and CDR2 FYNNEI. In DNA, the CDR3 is TGTGCCAGCAGCCTTATCGGGGGGGATAACTATGGCTACACCTTC. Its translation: CASSLIGGDNYGYTF.

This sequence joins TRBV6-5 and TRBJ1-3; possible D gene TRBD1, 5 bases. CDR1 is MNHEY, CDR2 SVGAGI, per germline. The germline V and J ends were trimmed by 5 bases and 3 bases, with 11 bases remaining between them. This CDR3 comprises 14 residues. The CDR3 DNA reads TGTGCCAGCAGTCCGCGACAGATTGGAAACACCATATATTTT. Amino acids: CASSPRQIGNTIYF.

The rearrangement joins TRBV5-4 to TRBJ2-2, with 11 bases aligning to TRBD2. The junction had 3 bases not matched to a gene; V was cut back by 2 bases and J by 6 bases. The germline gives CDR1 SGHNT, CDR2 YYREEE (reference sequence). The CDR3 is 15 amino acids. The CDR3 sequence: CASSFLAGGPGELFF. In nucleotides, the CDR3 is TGTGCCAGCAGCTTCTTAGCGGGGGGGCCCGGGGAGCTGTTTTTT.

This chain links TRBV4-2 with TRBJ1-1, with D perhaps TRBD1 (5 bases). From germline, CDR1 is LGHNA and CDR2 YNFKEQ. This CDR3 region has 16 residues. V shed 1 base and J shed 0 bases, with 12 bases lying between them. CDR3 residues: CASSQGGEGMNTEAFF. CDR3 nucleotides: TGTGCCAGCAGCCAAGGGGGGGAGGGGATGAACACTGAAGCTTTCTTT.

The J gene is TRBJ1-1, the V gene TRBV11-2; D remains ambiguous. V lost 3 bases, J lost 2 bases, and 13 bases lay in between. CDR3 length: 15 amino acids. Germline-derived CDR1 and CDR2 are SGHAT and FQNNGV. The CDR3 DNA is TGTGCCAGCAGCTTTCTGTCGACATTCAACACTGAAGCTTTCTTT. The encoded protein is CASSFLSTFNTEAFF.

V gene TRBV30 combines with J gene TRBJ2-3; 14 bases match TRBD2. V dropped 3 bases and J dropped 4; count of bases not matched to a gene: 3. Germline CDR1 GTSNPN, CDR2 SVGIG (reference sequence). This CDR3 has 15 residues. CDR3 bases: TGTGCCTGGAGGGGACTAGCGGGGGACCCAGATACGCAGTATTTT. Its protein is CAWRGLAGDPDTQYF.

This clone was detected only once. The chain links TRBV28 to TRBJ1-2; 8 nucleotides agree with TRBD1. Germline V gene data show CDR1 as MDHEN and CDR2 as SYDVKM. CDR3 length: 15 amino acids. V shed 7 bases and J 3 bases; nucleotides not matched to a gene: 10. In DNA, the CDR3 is TGTGCCAGCACCCCACCGTGGGACAGGCACTATGGCTACACCTTC. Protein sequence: CASTPPWDRHYGYTF.

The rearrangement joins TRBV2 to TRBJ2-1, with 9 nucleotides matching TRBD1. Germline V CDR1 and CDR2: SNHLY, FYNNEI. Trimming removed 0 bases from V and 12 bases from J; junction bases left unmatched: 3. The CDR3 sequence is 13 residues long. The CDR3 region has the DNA TGTGCCAGCAGTGAAGCCGGGACAGGGAGGCAGTTCTTC. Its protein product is CASSEAGTGRQFF.

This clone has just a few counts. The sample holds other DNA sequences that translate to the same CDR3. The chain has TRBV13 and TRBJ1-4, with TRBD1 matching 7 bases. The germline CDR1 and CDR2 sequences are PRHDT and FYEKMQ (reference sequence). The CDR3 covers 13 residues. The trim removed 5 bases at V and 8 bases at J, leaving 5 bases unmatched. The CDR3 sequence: CASSTGQPEKLFF. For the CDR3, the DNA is TGTGCCAGCAGCACGGGACAGCCCGAAAAACTGTTTTTT.

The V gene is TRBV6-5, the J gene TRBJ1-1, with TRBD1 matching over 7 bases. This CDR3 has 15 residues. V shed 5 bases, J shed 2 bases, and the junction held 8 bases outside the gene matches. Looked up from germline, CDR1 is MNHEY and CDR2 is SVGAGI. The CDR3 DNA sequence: TGTGCCAGCAGTCTAAACAGGGGTCTAAACACTGAAGCTTTCTTT. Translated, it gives CASSLNRGLNTEAFF.

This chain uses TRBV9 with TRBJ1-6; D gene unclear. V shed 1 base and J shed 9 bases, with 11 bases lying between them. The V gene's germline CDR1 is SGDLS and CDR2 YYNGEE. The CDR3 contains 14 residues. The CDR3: CASSVNPESSPLHF. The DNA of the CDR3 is TGTGCCAGCAGCGTAAATCCAGAAAGTTCACCCCTCCACTTT.

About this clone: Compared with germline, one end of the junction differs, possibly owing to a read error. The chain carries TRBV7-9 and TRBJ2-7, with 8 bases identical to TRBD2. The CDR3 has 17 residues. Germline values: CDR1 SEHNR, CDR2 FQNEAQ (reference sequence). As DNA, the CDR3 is TGTTCCAGCAGCTCCTCCCCACTAGGCGGGAGGTCCTACGAGCAGTACTTC. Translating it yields CSSSSSPLGGRSYEQYF.

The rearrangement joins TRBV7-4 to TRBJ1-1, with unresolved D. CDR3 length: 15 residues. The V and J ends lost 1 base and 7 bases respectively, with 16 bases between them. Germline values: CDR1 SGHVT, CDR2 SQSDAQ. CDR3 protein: CASSLVYGGRLEAFF. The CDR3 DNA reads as TGTGCCAGCAGCTTAGTGTACGGCGGGAGGCTTGAAGCTTTCTTT.

Written as DNA, the CDR3 is TGTGCCAGCGAGAGGGGGCGGAATAATTCACCCCTCCACTTT. It specifies CASERGRNNSPLHF. J is TRBJ1-6 and V is TRBV5-6, with TRBD1 matching 7 bases. Per germline, CDR1 SGHDT and CDR2 YYEEEE. The CDR3 is 14 amino acids. Trimming took 7 bases from V and 5 from J; bases not matched to a gene: 6.

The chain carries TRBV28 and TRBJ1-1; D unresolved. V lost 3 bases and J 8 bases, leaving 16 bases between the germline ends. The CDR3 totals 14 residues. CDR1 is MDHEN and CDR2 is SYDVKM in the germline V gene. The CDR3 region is CASSFLQGVGEAFF. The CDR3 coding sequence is TGTGCCAGCAGTTTTCTTCAAGGAGTCGGGGAAGCTTTCTTT.

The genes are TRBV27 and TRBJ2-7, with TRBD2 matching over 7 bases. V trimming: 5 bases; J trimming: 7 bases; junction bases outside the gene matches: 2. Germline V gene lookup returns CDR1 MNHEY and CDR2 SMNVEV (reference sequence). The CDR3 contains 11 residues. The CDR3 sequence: CASSRGEEQYF. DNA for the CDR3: TGTGCCAGCAGTCGGGGGGAAGAGCAGTACTTC.

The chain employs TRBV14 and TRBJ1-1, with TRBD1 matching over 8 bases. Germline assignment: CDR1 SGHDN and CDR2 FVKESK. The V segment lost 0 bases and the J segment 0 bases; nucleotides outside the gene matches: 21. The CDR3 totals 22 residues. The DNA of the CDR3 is TGTGCCAGCAGCCAAGAGTCTTTCCGTTCAGGGGGCGTAGGGACCATGAACACTGAAGCTTTCTTT. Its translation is CASSQESFRSGGVGTMNTEAFF. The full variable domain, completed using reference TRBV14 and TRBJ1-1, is EAGVTQFPSHSVIEKGQTVTLRCDPISGHDNLYWYRRVMGKEIKFLLHFVKESKQDESGMPNNRFLAERTGGTYSTLKVQPAELEDSGVYFCASSQESFRSGGVGTMNTEAFFGQGTRLTVV.

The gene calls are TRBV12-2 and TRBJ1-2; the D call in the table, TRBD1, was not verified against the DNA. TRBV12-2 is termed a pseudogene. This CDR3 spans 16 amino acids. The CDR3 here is CASRSEHSRLNYGYTF. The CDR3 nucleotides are TGTGCAAGTCGCTCCGAGCACAGCAGGTTAAACTATGGCTACACCTTC.